The 18 T cell receptor beta chains reported below all come from one sample, sequenced in a study of blood T cell repertoires in COVID-19. Only in-frame clones appear in the TCRdb table, and some are missing; sequencing was by immunoSEQ multiplex PCR. The sample has fewer than 50,000 clones, roughly nine tenths seen once. The specimen was peripheral blood. Receptor source: a human donor in a cohort sampled during active COVID-19.

The gene calls are TRBV28 and TRBJ2-5; 13 nucleotides line up with TRBD2. CDR3 length: 18 amino acids. Trimming took 7 bases from V and 2 from J; bases not matched to a gene: 13. CDR1 is MDHEN, CDR2 SYDVKM, per germline. This CDR3 reads CASTVGGLAGRSQETQYF. The CDR3 DNA reads TGTGCCAGCACCGTAGGGGGACTAGCGGGACGAAGTCAAGAGACCCAGTACTTC.

CDR3: CASSSGEKLFF. The CDR3 DNA sequence: TGTGCCAGCAGCTCGGGGGAAAAACTGTTTTTT. V is TRBV12-3 or TRBV12-4 and J is TRBJ1-4; no definite D call. This CDR3 comprises 11 residues. The V end was cut by 6 bases, the J end by 8 bases, with 7 bases between.

DNA for the CDR3: TGTGCCAGCAGTTCTGGTCAGGGGGTCCGGGGGCCCCAGCATTTT. It yields the protein CASSSGQGVRGPQHF. The rearrangement joins TRBV28 to TRBJ1-5, with 7 bases matching TRBD1. This CDR3 is built from 15 residues. V lost 4 bases, J lost 9 bases, and 12 bases stayed unmatched. From germline, CDR1 is MDHEN and CDR2 SYDVKM.

The chain carries TRBV10-3 and TRBJ2-2; 7 bases are a match to TRBD2. V lost 10 bases to trimming and J lost 5 bases; unmatched junction nucleotides: 7. This CDR3 contains 13 residues. The germline gives CDR1 ENHRY, CDR2 SYGVKD. The CDR3 coding sequence is TGTGCCAGCGGGACGGGGGGAACCGGGGAGCTGTTTTTT. It yields the protein CASGTGGTGELFF.

The V and J genes are TRBV7-8 and TRBJ2-5, with 7 bases identical to TRBD2. The CDR3 sequence is 14 residues long. The V gene end was trimmed by 5 bases and the J gene end by 5 bases; junction bases not matched to a gene: 8. Germline assignment: CDR1 SGHVS and CDR2 FQNEAQ. CDR3 DNA: TGTGCCAGCAGCCCTCTAGCGGAGGGGGAGACCCAGTACTTC. Protein product: CASSPLAEGETQYF.

The gene calls are TRBV19 and TRBJ2-7, with D possibly TRBD2 on 6 matching bases. The CDR3 consists of 13 residues. Between the trimmed V and J ends, which lost 5 bases and 6 bases, there was a span of 14 bases. Germline CDR1 is LNHDA and CDR2 is SQIVND (reference sequence). The CDR3 here is CASSEGLLGEQYF. In DNA form, the CDR3 reads TGTGCCAGTAGTGAGGGACTTCTAGGCGAGCAGTACTTC.

The chain is built from TRBV6-1 and TRBJ2-7; 9 bases are a match to TRBD1. Trimming took 1 base from V and 7 from J; bases not matched to a gene: 23. The germline V gene has CDR1 MNHNS and CDR2 SASEGT. This CDR3 comprises 20 residues. The CDR3 coding sequence is TGTGCCAGCAGTGAAGGATTCGGGACAGGGTCCGGTATCGGGTTTGGGGAGCAGTACGTC. Translating gives CASSEGFGTGSGIGFGEQYV.

The CDR3 DNA reads as TGTGCCAGCAGCTTAATATCGGGAGGGCCGGGAGATACGCAGTATTTT. Translated: CASSLISGGPGDTQYF. This rearrangement joins TRBV5-5 to TRBJ2-3; the match to TRBD2 covers 8 bases. The J segment lost 5 bases and the V segment lost 2 bases, leaving 10 bases of the junction unmatched. The CDR3 has 16 amino acids. CDR1 and CDR2 (germline): SGHKS, YYEKEE (reference sequence).

The chain is built from TRBV28 and TRBJ2-7, with D perhaps TRBD1 (7 bases). The CDR3 consists of 15 residues. V was pared by 2 bases and J by 3 bases, with 14 bases between. The germline CDR1 and CDR2 sequences are MDHEN and SYDVKM. CDR3 bases: TGTGCCAGCAGTTTAATAAGGCAGGGGGGCTACGAGCAGTACTTC. The encoded protein is CASSLIRQGGYEQYF.

This chain joins TRBV14 and TRBJ1-2; D is uncertain. Germline CDR1 SGHDN, CDR2 FVKESK. V dropped 1 base and J dropped 7 bases, with 13 bases sitting between them. This CDR3 comprises 14 residues. In DNA form, the CDR3 reads TGTGCCAGCAGCCAAGTCCCCTCGGGGTCTGGCTACACCTTC. It codes for CASSQVPSGSGYTF.

The chain is built from TRBV6-5 and TRBJ2-2, with D perhaps TRBD1 (6 bases). V shed 6 bases and J shed 7 bases, with 12 bases lying between them. This CDR3 region has 13 residues. CDR1 is MNHEY, CDR2 SVGAGI, per germline. This CDR3 is CASRNREIGELFF. The CDR3 nucleotides are TGTGCCAGCAGAAACAGGGAAATCGGGGAGCTGTTTTTT.

The J gene is TRBJ1-1, the V gene TRBV19; 8 bases fit TRBD1. Germline lookup yields CDR1 LNHDA and CDR2 SQIVND (reference sequence). This CDR3 contains 17 residues. Losses at the gene ends were 6 bases for V and 0 bases for J; bases not matched to a gene: 12. DNA of the CDR3: TGTGCCAGTAGCCGCGGACAGGGAGGACTCATGAACACTGAAGCTTTCTTT. Its translation is CASSRGQGGLMNTEAFF.

The chain has TRBV15 and TRBJ1-1; TRBD1 aligns across 7 bases. The CDR3 runs 17 residues. CDR1 and CDR2 (germline): LNHNV, YYDKDF (reference sequence). Germline trimming cut 0 bases from V and 0 bases from J; bases unmatched to any gene: 7. As DNA, the CDR3 is TGTGCCACCAGCAGAGATCGGAGGGGGCTTTTGAACACTGAAGCTTTCTTT. This sequence encodes CATSRDRRGLLNTEAFF.

Written as DNA, the CDR3 is TGTGCCAGCAGCGTAGCGGGTGAGACCGAGACCCAGTACTTC. It yields the protein CASSVAGETETQYF. The rearrangement uses TRBV9 and TRBJ2-5; unclear D gene. Germline CDR1 and CDR2: SGDLS and YYNGEE. This CDR3 is built from 14 residues. V lost 0 bases and J lost 5, with 11 bases in between.

V is TRBV3-1 (or the pseudogene TRBV3-2) and J is TRBJ1-4; D is uncertain. Germline V CDR1 and CDR2: LGHDT, YNNKEL (reference sequence). This CDR3 contains 14 residues. Trimming removed 2 bases from V and 8 bases from J, with 12 bases in between. The CDR3 coding sequence is TGTGCCAGCAGCCAAAGGTCGGGAAAAGAAAAACTGTTTTTT. Residues: CASSQRSGKEKLFF.

The chain is built from TRBV19 and TRBJ2-4; 7 positions agree with TRBD1. This CDR3 has 12 amino acids. Germline CDR1 LNHDA, CDR2 SQIVND (reference sequence). The J segment lost 8 bases and the V segment lost 7 bases, leaving 5 bases of the junction unmatched. CDR3 sequence reads: CASTDRVDIQYF. In DNA form, the CDR3 reads TGTGCCAGTACCGACAGGGTCGACATTCAGTACTTC.

With regard to this clone: The same CDR3 can be traced to other DNA sequences in this sample. V usage is TRBV4-1 and J usage is TRBJ2-3; TRBD2 aligns across 8 bases. The germline gives CDR1 MGHRA, CDR2 YSYEKL. Trimming cost V 4 bases and J 2 bases; bases outside gene matches: 2. The CDR3 extends over 14 amino acids. CDR3 coding DNA: TGCGCCAGCAGCCGTAGCGGGACCACAGATACGCAGTATTTT. Protein sequence: CASSRSGTTDTQYF.

J is TRBJ2-6 and V is TRBV18, with D perhaps matching TRBD2 (5 bases). In germline, CDR1 is KGHSH, CDR2 LQKENI. CDR3 length: 17 residues. The V end lost 2 bases, the J end lost 1 base, and 12 bases lay between the germline ends. CDR3 in amino acids: CASSPKPPGSGANVLTF. For the CDR3, the DNA is TGTGCCAGCTCACCAAAACCACCGGGGTCTGGGGCCAACGTCCTGACTTTC. Filled out from reference TRBV18 and TRBJ2-6, the complete variable domain reads NAGVMQNPRHLVRRRGQEARLRCSPMKGHSHVYWYRQLPEEGLKFMVYLQKENIIDESGMPKERFSAEFPKEGPSILRIQQVVRGDSAAYFCASSPKPPGSGANVLTFGAGSRLTVL.